This T cell receptor beta chain is from a study of T cell repertoires in cytomegalovirus infection (dated by TCRdb to between 2018 and 2021). Some background on the complete study: Peptide stimulations targeted recently identified HLA-C-restricted CMV epitopes, whose presentation resists viral immunomodulation, together with well-studied HLA-B-restricted epitopes. Donor HLA type was relevant to the analysis, as public TCR beta signatures indicated carriage of CMV infection together with the matching HLA type. Overall study results and their limits: In the ex vivo response, HLA-C-restricted CMV-specific TCR beta clonotypes were dominant, and in two of eight donors the single most frequent clonotype came from this HLA-C-restricted group. In both this cohort and an independent 352-donor cohort, the cumulative frequency of public TCR beta family members distinguished carriers of CMV infection plus the relevant HLA type.

The sequencer was an Illumina HiSeq 1500. TCRdb reworked the public reads: Q25 trimming with fastp, MiXCR clone assembly, productive beta chains retained. Duplicate CDR3 protein sequences are folded into a single record with the most common DNA and genes. The sample profile shows approximately 1,000,000 distinct CDR3 sequences; approximately 30% of them were found once. The ten largest clones capture roughly an eighth of the sample. Remarks on this clonotype: The antigen this receptor binds is unknown. No much larger clone exists at a distance of one base, and base qualities are not known.

The treatment or condition tag for this specimen amounts to: in vitro stimulation with specific CMV peptide epitopes to enrich CMV-specific T cells. Looking up the germline V gene yields CDR1 MDHEN and CDR2 SYDVKM. The CDR3 spans 15 residues, from the cysteine through the phenylalanine. Only the CDR3 region is kept as DNA, spanning 45 bases read in frame from base 1. Between the V and J ends, shortened by 3 bases and 8 bases respectively, the junction contains 17 bases. The chain joins TRBV28 to TRBJ2-1, with no confidently assigned D gene. The origin of this receptor is a human donor in good health (CMV status not recorded). Some clones in this sample may be carry-over from other donors' samples. Sample: cultured CD8+ T cells from PBMCs, taken from culture after CMV antigen stimulation. The bases are TGTGCCAGCAGTTTCGGAAGGCAGCTTGACTATGAGCAGTTCTTC. Its translation is CASSFGRQLDYEQFF.